These T cell receptor beta chains were read from a single sample in a study of T cells after yellow fever vaccination. TCRdb re-analysed the 5' RACE reads in MiXCR, keeping a single row per CDR3 protein. The sample records around 610,000 distinct CDR3 sequences, roughly 13% being singletons. The material sequenced was PBMCs, taken on the day of the yellow fever booster vaccination. All receptors derive from a man younger than 45 who received the YFV17D yellow fever vaccine. Both conserved end residues are part of each CDR3. A D gene is named only where the DNA matches it firmly. A row's size may be missing; if present it is once, few, many or a size class.

d_call j_call v_call clone_size cdr3_aa cdr3_nt
- TRBJ2-2 TRBV12-5 - CASGWSAGELFF TGTGCTAGTGGGTGGTCGGCCGGGGAGCTGTTTTTT
TRBD2 TRBJ2-1 TRBV6-1 - CASSTLSGSKYNEQFF TGTGCCAGCAGTACGCTTAGCGGGAGCAAGTACAATGAGCAGTTCTTC
- TRBJ1-5 TRBV20-1 few CSASGDEVQPQHF TGCAGTGCCTCAGGGGATGAAGTCCAGCCCCAGCATTTT
TRBD2 TRBJ2-3 TRBV7-2 few CASSLDVAGSGTQYF TGTGCCAGCAGCTTAGACGTAGCGGGATCCGGAACGCAGTATTTT
TRBD1 TRBJ2-3 TRBV7-2 - CASSPRDRQYF TGTGCCAGCAGCCCTCGGGACAGGCAGTATTTT
TRBD2 TRBJ2-7 TRBV5-1 - CASSPVAGGFYEQYF TGCGCCAGCAGCCCCGTAGCGGGAGGGTTCTACGAGCAGTACTTC
TRBD1 TRBJ2-5 TRBV11-2 few CASSATRDRGQETQYF TGTGCCAGCAGCGCAACCCGGGACAGGGGGCAAGAGACCCAGTACTTC
- TRBJ2-3 TRBV21-1 - CASSKVRPDTQYF TGTGCCAGCAGCAAAGTTCGGCCAGATACGCAGTATTTT
- TRBJ2-3 TRBV12-3/TRBV12-4 many CASSLGGGEDTQYF TGTGCCAGCAGTTTAGGCGGAGGGGAAGATACGCAGTATTTT
- TRBJ2-2 TRBV4-3 many CASSQEAWIGTGELFF TGCGCCAGCAGCCAAGAAGCCTGGATCGGCACCGGGGAGCTGTTTTTT
- TRBJ2-7 TRBV30 - CAWSVGSLPIYEQYF TGTGCCTGGAGTGTAGGGTCGTTACCCATCTACGAGCAGTACTTC
- TRBJ2-1 TRBV5-1 many CASSLDNEQFF TGCGCCAGCAGCTTGGACAATGAGCAGTTCTTC
- TRBJ1-2 TRBV20-1 - CSARGDLTRRGYTF TGCAGTGCTAGAGGGGACCTCACCCGGAGGGGCTACACCTTC
- TRBJ2-5 TRBV12-3/TRBV12-4 - CASSNQDPMGETQYF TGTGCCAGCAGCAACCAGGACCCAATGGGAGAGACCCAGTACTTC
TRBD2 TRBJ2-3 TRBV29-1 - CSVSGRVSDTQYF TGCAGCGTTTCCGGGAGGGTTTCAGATACGCAGTATTTT
TRBD2 TRBJ2-1 TRBV11-2 few CASSREGLAPSSYNEQFF TGTGCCAGCAGCAGAGAGGGACTAGCGCCGAGCTCCTACAATGAGCAGTTCTTC
TRBD1 TRBJ2-7 TRBV6-6 few CASGIRGHEQYF TGTGCCAGCGGAATCAGGGGGCACGAGCAGTACTTC
- TRBJ1-5 TRBV18 - CASSPGPSYSNQPQHF TGTGCCAGCTCACCTGGACCGTCATATAGCAATCAGCCCCAGCATTTT
- TRBJ1-2 TRBV10-3 few CAIGTVTGYTF TGTGCCATCGGGACGGTTACCGGCTACACCTTC
- TRBJ2-1 TRBV29-1 few CSVDSRDTRGDEQFF TGCAGCGTCGATAGTCGGGACACCCGAGGGGATGAGCAGTTCTTC
- TRBJ2-1 TRBV30 few CAWTRGGEQFF TGTGCCTGGACCAGGGGGGGTGAGCAGTTCTTC
- TRBJ2-2 TRBV5-4 few CASSSQGTGNTGELFF TGTGCCAGCAGCTCCCAAGGAACAGGGAACACCGGGGAGCTGTTTTTT
TRBD2 TRBJ2-2 TRBV20-1 many CSARGLAGASTGELFF TGCAGTGCTCGAGGACTAGCGGGAGCCAGCACCGGGGAGCTGTTTTTT
- TRBJ2-1 TRBV7-2 - CASSSIPVSSYNEQFF TGTGCCAGCAGCTCCATCCCAGTGAGCTCCTACAATGAGCAGTTCTTC
TRBD2 TRBJ2-5 TRBV6-2/TRBV6-3 - CASSFGLAVLAQYF TGTGCCAGCAGTTTCGGACTAGCGGTCCTGGCCCAGTACTTC
- TRBJ2-5 TRBV11-2 once CASGYRARETQYF TGTGCCAGCGGCTACAGGGCCCGGGAGACCCAGTACTTC
TRBD2 TRBJ2-5 TRBV12-3/TRBV12-4 few CASSFSAAGGETQYF TGTGCCAGCAGTTTCTCCGCGGCCGGGGGGGAGACCCAGTACTTC
- TRBJ2-2 TRBV29-1 - CSVAVSGELFF TGCAGCGTTGCCGTTTCCGGGGAGCTGTTTTTT
- TRBJ2-4 TRBV7-2 few CASSLDIGTPKNIQYF TGTGCCAGCAGCTTAGATATAGGGACCCCCAAAAACATTCAGTACTTC
TRBD2 TRBJ2-7 TRBV5-1 few CASSLAGAGGPNEQYF TGCGCCAGCAGCTTGGCGGGAGCGGGAGGGCCCAACGAGCAGTACTTC
TRBD1 TRBJ2-1 TRBV6-1 - CASSSPGTGQGEQFF TGTGCCAGCAGTAGTCCCGGGACAGGGCAAGGTGAGCAGTTCTTC
- TRBJ2-1 TRBV24-1 few CATSDPRYNEQFF TGTGCCACCAGTGACCCCCGCTACAATGAGCAGTTCTTC
- TRBJ1-6 TRBV7-9 - CASSLQSNSPLHF TGTGCCAGCAGCTTGCAGTCTAATTCACCCCTCCACTTT
TRBD2 TRBJ2-5 TRBV12-3/TRBV12-4 - CASSFTSGRETQYF TGTGCCAGCAGTTTTACTAGCGGGAGAGAGACCCAGTACTTC
TRBD2 TRBJ2-3 TRBV20-1 few CSARDRGSGRPDTQYF TGCAGTGCTAGAGATCGCGGAAGCGGGAGGCCCGATACGCAGTATTTT
- TRBJ2-3 TRBV20-1 few CSALNTDTQYF TGCAGTGCGCTCAACACAGATACGCAGTATTTT
TRBD2 TRBJ2-1 TRBV27 - CASSLLGLAGGGGWRNEQFF TGTGCCAGCAGTTTATTGGGACTAGCGGGAGGAGGGGGCTGGCGCAATGAGCAGTTCTTC
TRBD1 TRBJ2-1 TRBV12-3/TRBV12-4 - CASSSSTGTGQFF TGTGCCAGCAGTTCCTCAACCGGGACAGGGCAGTTCTTC
- TRBJ2-1 TRBV20-1 few CCARDSGVGDYNEQFF TGCTGTGCTAGAGATTCGGGGGTAGGAGACTACAATGAGCAGTTCTTC
TRBD1 TRBJ1-6 TRBV5-6 - CASSPDRGGSPLHF TGTGCCAGCAGCCCGGACAGGGGAGGTTCACCCCTCCACTTT
- TRBJ2-1 TRBV12-5 few CASGGGRGNEQFF TGTGCTAGTGGAGGGGGACGGGGGAATGAGCAGTTCTTC
- TRBJ2-2 TRBV27 many CASSFEGRTGELFF TGTGCCAGCAGTTTTGAGGGAAGAACCGGGGAGCTGTTTTTT
TRBD1 TRBJ2-1 TRBV18 - CASSLRTGEYNEQFF TGTGCCAGCTCACTTAGGACAGGGGAGTACAATGAGCAGTTCTTC
- TRBJ2-1 TRBV9 - CASSGIGSVYNEQFF TGTGCCAGCAGCGGAATCGGGAGTGTCTACAATGAGCAGTTCTTC
- TRBJ2-5 TRBV7-2 - CASSLGSADAETQYF TGTGCCAGCAGCTTAGGATCCGCGGACGCGGAGACCCAGTACTTC
- TRBJ2-6 TRBV20-1 few CSARAPPGSLPRGSGANVLTF TGCAGTGCTAGAGCCCCCCCTGGTAGCCTACCCCGAGGCTCTGGGGCCAACGTCCTGACTTTC